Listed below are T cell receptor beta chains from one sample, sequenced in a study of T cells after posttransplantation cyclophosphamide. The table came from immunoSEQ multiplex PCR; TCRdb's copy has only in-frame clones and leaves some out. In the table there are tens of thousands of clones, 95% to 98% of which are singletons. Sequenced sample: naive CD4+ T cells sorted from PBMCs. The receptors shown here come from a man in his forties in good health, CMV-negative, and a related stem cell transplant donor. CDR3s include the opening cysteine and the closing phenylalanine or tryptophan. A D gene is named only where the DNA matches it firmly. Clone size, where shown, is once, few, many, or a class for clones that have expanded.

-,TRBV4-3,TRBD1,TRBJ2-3,TGCGCCAGCAGCCAAGAAGTAGGACAGGGCTCGGATACGCAGTATTTT,CASSQEVGQGSDTQYF
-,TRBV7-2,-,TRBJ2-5,TGTGCCAGCAGCGTCCATATACGGCCGGGTAGCGAGACCCAGTACTTC,CASSVHIRPGSETQYF
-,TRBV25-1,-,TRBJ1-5,TGTGCCAGCAGTGATCCCGACAGTCCTGGCTATCGGCATTTT,CASSDPDSPGYRHF
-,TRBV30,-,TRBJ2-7,TGTGCCTGGTCCCTTGGGAGCTCCTACGAGCAGTACTTC,CAWSLGSSYEQYF
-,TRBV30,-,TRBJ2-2,TGTGCCTGGTACAGGATTGACACCGGGGAGCTGTTTTTT,CAWYRIDTGELFF
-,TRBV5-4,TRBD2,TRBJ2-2,TGTGCCAGCAGCAGCGGGAGGGAAACCGGGGAGCTGTTTTTT,CASSSGRETGELFF
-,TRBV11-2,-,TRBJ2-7,TGTGCCAGCAGCTTGCTGTACGAGCAGTACTTC,CASSLLYEQYF
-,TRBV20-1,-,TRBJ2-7,TGCAGTGCCGTTCTATCCTACGAGCAGTACTTC,CSAVLSYEQYF
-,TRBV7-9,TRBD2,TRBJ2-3,TGTGCCAGCAGCATTCGTTCGGGAGGCCCTAGCACAGATACGCAGTATTTT,CASSIRSGGPSTDTQYF
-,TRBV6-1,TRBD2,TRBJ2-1,TGTGCCAGCAGACGGGAGGCGCGCGGGGAGCAGTTCTTC,CASRREARGEQFF
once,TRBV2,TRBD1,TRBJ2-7,TGTGCCAGCAGCGTCCTGAGGACAGGGGGCGCCGAGCAGTACTTC,CASSVLRTGGAEQYF
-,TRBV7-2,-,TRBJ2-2,TGTGCCAGCAGCCCCGTCCGGTCCGGGGAGCTGTTTTTT,CASSPVRSGELFF
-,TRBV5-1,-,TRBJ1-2,TGCGCCAGCAGCTTGGGGCAGGGTATTAACGGCTATGGCTACACCTTC,CASSLGQGINGYGYTF
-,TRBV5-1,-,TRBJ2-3,TGCGCCAGCAGCTTGGCCAGGAACACAGATACGCAGTATTTT,CASSLARNTDTQYF
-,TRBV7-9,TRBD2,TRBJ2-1,TGTGCCAGCAGCTTTGGGGGGGGCTCCTACAATGAGCAGTTCTTC,CASSFGGGSYNEQFF
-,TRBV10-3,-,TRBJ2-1,TGTGCCATCAGTGAGTTTGAAGCTAATGAGCAGTTCTTC,CAISEFEANEQFF
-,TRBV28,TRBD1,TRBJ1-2,TGTGCCAGCACCCTATGGACAGGGGGGCAGGTACTCTATGGCTACACCTTC,CASTLWTGGQVLYGYTF
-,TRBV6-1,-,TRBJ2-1,TGTGCCAGCAGTGAGCCCCGGGGGCAGTTCTTC,CASSEPRGQFF
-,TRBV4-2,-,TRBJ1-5,TGTGCCAGCAGCCAAGGGGCAGATTATCAGCCCCAGCATTTT,CASSQGADYQPQHF
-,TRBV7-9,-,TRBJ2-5,TGTGCCAGCAGCCCGAGGCCGTACCAAGAGACCCAGTACTTC,CASSPRPYQETQYF
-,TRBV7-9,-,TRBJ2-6,TGTGCCAGCAGCTTAATTAGGTCAGGCTCGTCTGGGGCCAACGTCCTGACTTTC,CASSLIRSGSSGANVLTF
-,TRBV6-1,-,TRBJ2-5,TGTGCCAGCAGTGAGATCAGGGGACCAGGAGAGACCCAGTACTTC,CASSEIRGPGETQYF